This T cell receptor beta chain comes out of a study of blood T cell repertoires in COVID-19 (dated by TCRdb to about 2020). In terms of the full investigation: Samples from collaborators originated in the United States, Italy and Spain and spanned both the acute and convalescent phases of COVID-19. Nearly every sample came with metadata listing a de-identified subject ID, COVID-19 status, age in years and sex. The repertoires were released in a freely available public database intended as a resource for research on the immune response to SARS-CoV-2. Where available, HLA class I and class II types were taken from metadata supplied by the sample provider and were not determined by assay-based typing. The dataset comprised deeply sampled blood TCRbeta repertoires from subjects exposed to, actively infected with, or recovered from COVID-19. The samples were drawn from the first 160 participants of the ongoing ImmuneRACE study and from some 1,300 subjects provided by 6 global collaborators. The material from the prospective study consisted of cDNA or gDNA derived from T cells, B-cell-depleted T cells, or PBMCs.

Results the study describes overall, beyond this receptor: The amount of clinical and demographic metadata varied by source and participant and was provided uncurated.

TCRbeta CDR3 regions were amplified from genomic DNA by means of the immunoSEQ Assay, a bias-controlled multiplex PCR. Concerning the study's data processing: Within the assay, amplification of reference gene primers was used to estimate how many nucleated cells each sample contained. Sequence reads were collapsed and filtered to measure the absolute abundance of every unique TCRbeta CDR3 rearrangement. For each sample, productive Simpson clonality was calculated as the square root of Simpson's diversity index over productive rearrangements. Entries here come from immuneACCESS through TCRdb and include only in-frame sequences with V and J called. Some clones fail to appear in such tables; in the studies checked, an unresolved V gene covers under half of the shortfall, and the cause of the remainder is unknown. From that table come the V and J calls and clone size; the DNA was used to work out D and trimming. The sample has around 150,000 clones on record, 92% of them singletons. Clones ranked in the top ten supply nearly 5% of the sample.

In Seattle, one collaborating source enrolled patients while the infection was active and tracked those patients longitudinally over the course of disease. Collaborating institutions collected whole blood in K2EDTA tubes following their own protocols. For TCRbeta analysis, collaborators shipped samples as frozen whole blood, isolated PBMCs, or DNA extracted from either of those sample types. Comments on this clone: Its antigen specificity is not known. A read error may account for a junction end that differs from germline.

The germline V gene supplies CDR1 MDHEN and CDR2 SYDVKM. The CDR3, from cysteine to phenylalanine, totals 16 residues. Of all the DNA, just the CDR3 is kept, 48 bases in frame from base 1. The material sequenced was peripheral blood. The TCR sequence derives from a man younger than 40 with COVID-19, enrolled during active disease. The chain is assembled from TRBV28 and TRBJ2-7; D gene: possibly TRBD2, on 7 matching bases. CDR3 reads: CASGLGGAGVSLEQYF. The bases read TGTGCCAGCGGTTTGGGAGGGGCAGGGGTTTCCCTCGAGCAGTACTTC.